This T cell receptor (beta chain) is from a study of blood T cell repertoires in COVID-19. J was trimmed by 0 bases and V by 5 bases; bases with no gene match: 7. The CDR3 loop spans 15 amino acids. CDR1 is SGHVS and CDR2 is FQNEAQ in the germline V gene. In the authors' workflow: Quantification of nucleated cells was approximated via reference gene primer amplification. The protocol was immunoSEQ multiplex PCR, while the TCRdb copy is restricted to in-frame clones and leaves out a portion. The V and J calls and clone size are taken from that table; D and trimming were inferred from the DNA. The profile shows about 310,000 clones, approximately 91% of them singletons.

The chain employs TRBV7-8 and TRBJ2-7; 7 bases map to TRBD1. The sequence was obtained from a man in his 60s who had recovered from COVID-19. The material sequenced was PBMCs or T cells enriched from blood (not recorded which). The CDR3 loop reads CASSLTGTDSYEQYF. In DNA, the CDR3 is TGTGCCAGCAGCCTCACCGGGACAGACTCCTACGAGCAGTACTTC. Filled out from reference TRBV7-8 and TRBJ2-7, the complete variable domain reads GAGVSQSPRYKVAKRGQDVALRCDPISGHVSLFWYQQALGQGPEFLTYFQNEAQLDKSGLPSDRFFAERPEGSVSTLKIQRTQQEDSAVYLCASSLTGTDSYEQYFGPGTRLTVT.